Listed below are T cell receptor beta chains from one sample, sequenced in a study of T cell responses to AZD1222 COVID-19 vaccine. Assay: immunoSEQ multiplex PCR; the TCRdb copy retains only in-frame clones and omits some. The sample yields about 160,000 clones, about 90% seen once. Sequencing was performed on peripheral blood, taken on day 0 of AZD1222 vaccination. The receptors come from an adult in good health. CDR3s include the opening cysteine and the closing phenylalanine or tryptophan. The D gene is left open where the match is weak. Expanded clones get a size class; other rows say once, few or many, or leave the size out.

v_call	clone_size	d_call	j_call	cdr3_aa	cdr3_nt
TRBV15	NA	NA	TRBJ1-5	CATSRQGAGGQPQHF	TGTGCCACCAGCAGACAGGGCGCCGGAGGTCAGCCCCAGCATTTT
TRBV19	NA	TRBD1	TRBJ2-7	CATSLGTGRGEQYF	TGTGCCACCTCTTTGGGGACAGGTCGGGGCGAGCAGTACTTC
TRBV28	NA	NA	TRBJ1-1	CASSFPDMNTEAFF	TGTGCCAGCAGTTTTCCCGACATGAACACTGAAGCTTTCTTT
TRBV18	NA	NA	TRBJ2-5	CASSPAVGEETQYF	TGTGCCAGCTCACCAGCGGTGGGTGAAGAGACCCAGTACTTC
TRBV28	NA	NA	TRBJ1-3	CASSLSGGNSGNTIYF	TGTGCCAGCAGTTTATCGGGAGGTAACTCTGGAAACACCATATATTTT
TRBV5-6	NA	NA	TRBJ1-1	CASSFMRGTEAFF	TGTGCCAGCAGCTTTATGCGGGGCACTGAAGCTTTCTTT
TRBV6-2/TRBV6-3	NA	TRBD2	TRBJ2-1	CASSYSLAGFYNEQFF	TGTGCCAGCAGTTACTCTTTAGCGGGATTCTACAATGAGCAGTTCTTC
TRBV19	NA	TRBD1	TRBJ2-1	CASSTGQDRNEQFF	TGTGCCAGTAGTACCGGACAGGATAGGAATGAGCAGTTCTTC
TRBV28	NA	TRBD1	TRBJ1-5	CASSSLLRTGSVSQPQHF	TGTGCCAGCAGTTCGCTACTACGGACAGGGAGCGTCTCTCAGCCCCAGCATTTT
TRBV3-1/TRBV3-2	NA	NA	TRBJ1-2	CANSQDVGKRGYTF	TGTGCCAACAGCCAAGATGTCGGGAAGCGAGGCTACACCTTC
TRBV3-1/TRBV3-2	NA	NA	TRBJ1-2	CASSQVGGSDGYTF	TGTGCCAGCAGCCAGGTCGGCGGGTCCGATGGCTACACCTTC
TRBV12-3/TRBV12-4	NA	NA	TRBJ1-1	CASSSRRTEAFF	TGTGCCAGCAGTTCAAGAAGGACTGAAGCTTTCTTT
TRBV5-4	NA	TRBD1	TRBJ2-5	CASSSQGAEETQYF	TGTGCCAGCAGCTCACAGGGGGCCGAGGAGACCCAGTACTTC
TRBV7-8	NA	TRBD2	TRBJ2-1	CASNPRTGLAASEQFF	TGTGCCAGCAACCCTCGGACGGGACTAGCTGCTTCGGAGCAGTTCTTC
TRBV12-3/TRBV12-4	NA	NA	TRBJ1-2	CASSGDDSYGYTF	TGTGCCAGCAGTGGCGATGACAGCTATGGCTACACCTTC
TRBV6-2/TRBV6-3	NA	NA	TRBJ2-2	CASSYRDASSGELFF	TGTGCCAGCAGTTACAGGGACGCCTCATCCGGGGAGCTGTTTTTT
TRBV7-9	NA	NA	TRBJ1-1	CASSLGTGPAFF	TGTGCCAGCAGCTTAGGTACAGGACCTGCTTTCTTT
TRBV5-4	NA	TRBD2	TRBJ2-7	CASSPRQLRASGRSEQYF	TGTGCCAGCAGCCCCCGCCAACTTAGGGCTAGCGGGAGGAGTGAGCAGTACTTC
TRBV6-5	NA	TRBD1	TRBJ1-2	CASNPTGESYGYTF	TGTGCCAGCAACCCGACAGGGGAGAGCTATGGCTACACCTTC
TRBV6-5	NA	TRBD1	TRBJ1-3	CASSHDRGSGNTIYF	TGTGCCAGCAGTCACGACAGGGGGTCTGGAAACACCATATATTTT
TRBV5-1	NA	NA	TRBJ2-3	CASSFYADTQYF	TGCGCCAGCAGCTTTTACGCAGATACGCAGTATTTT
TRBV9	NA	NA	TRBJ1-1	CASSVGGGLNTEAFF	TGTGCCAGCAGCGTAGGCGGAGGCTTGAACACTGAAGCTTTCTTT
TRBV7-9	NA	TRBD1	TRBJ1-2	CASSTKSGQGDYGYTF	TGTGCCAGCAGCACAAAATCTGGACAGGGGGACTATGGCTACACCTTC
TRBV27	NA	TRBD1	TRBJ1-3	CASSPRTGGESGNTIYF	TGTGCCAGCAGTCCACGGACAGGGGGCGAATCTGGAAACACCATATATTTT
TRBV12-3/TRBV12-4	NA	TRBD1	TRBJ1-2	CASSSTGDYGYTF	TGTGCCAGCAGCTCGACAGGGGACTATGGCTACACCTTC
TRBV9	NA	NA	TRBJ2-3	CASSVVSTDTQYF	TGTGCCAGCAGCGTAGTAAGCACAGATACGCAGTATTTT
TRBV11-3	NA	NA	TRBJ2-3	CASSLSAGFTDTQYF	TGTGCCAGCAGCTTATCGGCAGGATTCACAGATACGCAGTATTTT
TRBV2	NA	TRBD2	TRBJ2-3	CASSESGLAGLTDTQYF	TGTGCCAGCAGTGAATCGGGACTAGCGGGACTGACAGATACGCAGTATTTT
TRBV28	NA	NA	TRBJ1-5	CASRRLSNQPQHF	TGTGCCAGCCGCAGGTTAAGCAATCAGCCCCAGCATTTT
TRBV7-9	NA	NA	TRBJ1-4	CASSLKLATNEKLFF	TGTGCCAGCAGCTTAAAGCTTGCAACTAATGAAAAACTGTTTTTT
TRBV5-4	NA	NA	TRBJ1-3	CASSRFSGNTIYF	TGTGCCAGCTCTCGGTTCTCTGGAAACACCATATATTTT
TRBV7-2	NA	NA	TRBJ2-2	CASSLLLAFGGELFF	TGTGCCAGCAGCTTACTACTCGCGTTCGGCGGGGAGCTGTTTTTT
TRBV19	NA	NA	TRBJ1-1	CASSIAGRLGGTEAFF	TGTGCCAGTAGTATAGCTGGAAGACTTGGGGGCACTGAAGCTTTCTTT
TRBV2	NA	NA	TRBJ1-3	CASSDRAGNTIYF	TGTGCCAGCAGTGACAGGGCTGGAAACACCATATATTTT
TRBV28	NA	NA	TRBJ1-1	CASNGGRNTEAFF	TGTGCCAGCAATGGCGGGAGGAACACTGAAGCTTTCTTT
TRBV2	NA	NA	TRBJ1-1	CASGQPHMNTEAFF	TGTGCCAGCGGACAGCCCCACATGAACACTGAAGCTTTCTTT
TRBV2	NA	TRBD2	TRBJ2-1	CASSEEAPGLATNEQFF	TGTGCCAGCAGTGAAGAGGCCCCGGGACTAGCAACCAATGAGCAGTTCTTC
TRBV7-9	once	NA	TRBJ1-6	CASSLAASYSPLHF	TGTGCCAGCAGCTTAGCGGCCTCGTATTCACCCCTCCACTTT
TRBV10-1	NA	TRBD2	TRBJ2-1	CASSESALAGGIDEQFF	TGCGCCAGCAGTGAGTCGGCCCTAGCGGGAGGAATTGATGAGCAGTTCTTC
TRBV28	NA	TRBD1	TRBJ2-3	CASSSSDRETDTQYF	TGTGCCAGCAGTTCCTCGGACAGGGAAACAGATACGCAGTATTTT
TRBV3-1/TRBV3-2	NA	TRBD2	TRBJ2-6	CASSLKGAGGSGANVLTF	TGTGCCAGCAGCCTCAAGGGAGCGGGAGGTTCCGGGGCCAACGTCCTGACTTTC
TRBV13	NA	NA	TRBJ1-2	CASSLPRGAWDGYTF	TGTGCCAGCAGCTTACCACGAGGGGCGTGGGATGGCTACACCTTC
TRBV6-2/TRBV6-3	NA	NA	TRBJ2-7	CASSRGRFGSYEQYF	TGTGCCAGCAGTCGTGGACGGTTTGGCTCCTACGAGCAGTACTTC
TRBV4-2	NA	NA	TRBJ1-4	CASRTGLPTNEKLFF	TGTGCCAGCAGGACGGGGCTACCAACTAATGAAAAACTGTTTTTT
TRBV6-5	NA	TRBD1	TRBJ1-6	CASTLDRGNSPLHF	TGTGCCAGCACCCTCGACAGGGGTAATTCACCCCTCCACTTT
TRBV18	once	NA	TRBJ1-4	CASAPQGLTNEKLFF	TGTGCCAGCGCCCCCCAGGGGTTAACTAATGAAAAACTGTTTTTT
TRBV27	NA	TRBD1	TRBJ1-6	CASRSSGTGVSPLHF	TGTGCCAGCAGGTCCTCCGGGACAGGGGTTTCACCCCTCCACTTT
TRBV29-1	NA	NA	TRBJ1-5	CSVVFGINQPQHF	TGCAGCGTTGTTTTCGGGATAAATCAGCCCCAGCATTTT
TRBV29-1	NA	NA	TRBJ2-7	CSVPGMYEQYF	TGCAGCGTTCCAGGGATGTACGAGCAGTACTTC
TRBV19	NA	NA	TRBJ1-5	CASRSRDDYLNQPQHF	TGTGCCAGTAGATCCCGGGACGATTATCTAAATCAGCCCCAGCATTTT
TRBV2	NA	NA	TRBJ1-1	CASSGGRGPTEAFF	TGTGCCAGCAGCGGGGGACGTGGGCCCACTGAAGCTTTCTTT
TRBV18	NA	TRBD1	TRBJ2-7	CASSPAGQVTYEQYF	TGTGCCAGCTCACCTGCAGGACAGGTAACCTACGAGCAGTACTTC
TRBV5-4	NA	TRBD2	TRBJ2-1	CASSLPLAGPYNEQFF	TGTGCCAGCAGCTTGCCCCTAGCGGGCCCCTACAATGAGCAGTTCTTC
TRBV30	NA	NA	TRBJ1-1	CAWSASLNTEAFF	TGTGCCTGGAGTGCTTCGTTGAACACTGAAGCTTTCTTT
TRBV7-8	NA	NA	TRBJ2-3	CASSKNGAQDTQYF	TGTGCCAGCAGTAAAAATGGGGCCCAGGATACGCAGTATTTT
TRBV29-1	NA	TRBD1	TRBJ2-3	CSAGQGTDTQYF	TGCAGCGCGGGACAGGGCACAGATACGCAGTATTTT
TRBV18	NA	TRBD2	TRBJ2-1	CASSPLMVSGTFNEQFF	TGTGCCAGCTCACCGCTTATGGTTAGCGGGACCTTCAATGAGCAGTTCTTC